The 21 T cell receptor beta chains below come from one sample, sequenced in a study of CD8 T cells in Susac syndrome. RNA totalling about 0.45 to 1 ug underwent reverse transcription with random hexamers. TCRdb reanalysed the immunoSEQ multiplex PCR reads using MiXCR and keeps one entry per CDR3 protein. The table has approximately 180,000 distinct CDR3 sequences, about 91% seen once. Sequenced: CD4+ T cells from PBMCs. The receptors stem from a human donor with Susac syndrome.

CDR3 amino acids: CASSLRQGTEAFF. The CDR3 DNA sequence: TGTGCCAGCAGTTTACGACAGGGGACTGAAGCTTTCTTT. The rearrangement uses TRBV7-9 and TRBJ1-1; 8 nucleotides agree with TRBD1. Germline CDR1 reads SEHNR; CDR2 reads FQNEAQ (reference sequence). The CDR3 is made up of 13 amino acids. Losses at the gene ends were 6 bases for V and 5 bases for J; bases not matched to a gene: 5. The entire variable domain, with the rest obtained from reference TRBV7-9 and TRBJ1-1, is as follows: DTGVSQNPRHKITKRGQNVTFRCDPISEHNRLYWYRQTLGQGPEFLTYFQNEAQLEKSRLLSDRFSAERPKGSFSTLEIQRTEQGDSAMYLCASSLRQGTEAFFGQGTRLTVV.

This clonotype appeared a single time. This chain links TRBV3-1 with TRBJ2-1; 11 nucleotides agree with TRBD2. The germline CDR1 and CDR2 sequences are LGHDT and YNNKEL (reference sequence). The ends lost 1 base at V and 8 bases at J; junction bases unmatched: 4. The CDR3 is 15 residues long. This CDR3 is CASSQAGLAEYEQFF. DNA for the CDR3: TGTGCCAGCAGCCAAGCGGGACTAGCGGAGTATGAGCAGTTCTTC.

This chain joins TRBV30 and TRBJ1-5; 9 positions match TRBD1. The V segment lost 3 bases and the J segment 7 bases; nucleotides outside the gene matches: 7. The germline V gene has CDR1 GTSNPN and CDR2 SVGIG (reference sequence). The CDR3 has 14 residues. The CDR3 coding sequence is TGTGCCTGGAGCCAGACAGGGGGGGAGCAGCCCCAGCATTTT. It encodes CAWSQTGGEQPQHF.

The chain couples TRBV28 to TRBJ1-1; D uncertain. Germline V lookup: CDR1 MDHEN, CDR2 SYDVKM. Deletions cut 3 bases from V and 7 bases from J, with 9 bases between. CDR3 length: 12 residues. CDR3 loop: CASSLKEGEAFF. The DNA of the CDR3 is TGTGCCAGCAGTTTGAAGGAAGGTGAAGCTTTCTTT. The entire variable domain, with the rest obtained from reference TRBV28 and TRBJ1-1, is as follows: DVKVTQSSRYLVKRTGEKVFLECVQDMDHENMFWYRQDPGLGLRLIYFSYDVKMKEKGDIPEGYSVSREKKERFSLILESASTNQTSMYLCASSLKEGEAFFGQGTRLTVV.

The V gene is TRBV28, the J gene TRBJ2-1, with TRBD2 identical over 7 bases. Germline assignment: CDR1 MDHEN and CDR2 SYDVKM. Losses at the gene ends were 5 bases for V and 4 bases for J; bases not matched to a gene: 11. CDR3 length: 16 amino acids. CDR3: CASSLRGGRTYNEQFF. CDR3 sequence (DNA): TGTGCCAGCAGTCTTAGGGGCGGGAGAACGTACAATGAGCAGTTCTTC.

CDR3 nucleotides: TGCGCCAGCAGCTTGGGGGGAGTCTATGGGAATGAGCAGTTCTTC. It yields the protein CASSLGGVYGNEQFF. The rearrangement uses TRBV5-1 and TRBJ2-1; possibly TRBD2 for D (5 bases). CDR1 SGHRS and CDR2 YFSETQ come from the germline V gene. The V gene lost 0 bases and the J gene lost 7 bases, with 14 bases spanning the gap. The CDR3 covers 15 residues.

The V and J genes are TRBV7-8 and TRBJ2-7, with 10 bases aligning to TRBD1. The CDR3 has 15 residues. J lost 2 bases, V lost 6 bases, and 7 bases had no gene match. Germline assignment: CDR1 SGHVS and CDR2 FQNEAQ. Here the CDR3 reads CASSPRTGGTYEQYF. CDR3 coding DNA: TGTGCCAGCAGTCCCCGGACAGGGGGTACCTACGAGCAGTACTTC.

J is TRBJ2-3 and V is TRBV4-2; D gene unclear. The ends were cut back, 0 bases at V and 2 bases at J, with 9 bases in the middle. The CDR3 runs 15 residues. Germline V gene sequence: CDR1 LGHNA, CDR2 YNFKEQ. The CDR3 region is CASSQDGPNTDTQYF. The CDR3 DNA reads TGTGCCAGCAGCCAAGACGGACCGAACACAGATACGCAGTATTTT.

The V gene is TRBV27, the J gene TRBJ1-6; 8 nucleotides align to TRBD1. J was trimmed by 10 bases and V by 6 bases; bases with no gene match: 8. The CDR3 covers 14 residues. Germline V gene sequence: CDR1 MNHEY, CDR2 SMNVEV (reference sequence). The chain's CDR3 is CASSPWTGSSPLHF. CDR3 DNA sequence: TGTGCCAGCAGCCCCTGGACAGGGTCATCACCCCTCCACTTT.

The V and J genes are TRBV19 and TRBJ1-5; D gene ambiguous. This CDR3 is built from 13 residues. In germline, CDR1 is LNHDA, CDR2 SQIVND (reference sequence). Trimming removed 5 bases at V and 7 bases at J, with 12 bases between. CDR3 nucleotides: TGTGCCAGTAGTTTTAGTATCATCCAGCCCCAGCATTTT. As protein: CASSFSIIQPQHF.

This clonotype appeared once. This chain uses TRBV12-3 or TRBV12-4 with TRBJ2-5; D tentatively fits TRBD1 or TRBD2 (5 bases each). The CDR3 totals 13 residues. The germline V and J ends were trimmed by 1 base and 6 bases, with 9 bases remaining between them. Here the CDR3 DNA reads TGTGCCAGCAGTTTAGACAGGAGGAAGACCCAGTACTTC. Its translation is CASSLDRRKTQYF.

The chain carries TRBV28 and TRBJ1-2; no reliable D call. The V end lost 6 bases, the J end lost 4 bases, and 12 bases lay between the germline ends. The CDR3 contains 13 residues. Looked up from germline, CDR1 is MDHEN and CDR2 is SYDVKM. The CDR3 DNA reads as TGTGCCAGCAGCTCCCCGATGGCCTATGGCTACACCTTC. This translates into CASSSPMAYGYTF.

The J gene is TRBJ2-4, the V gene TRBV20-1, with D tentatively TRBD2 (5 bases). CDR1 is DFQATT, CDR2 SNEGSKA, per germline (reference sequence). CDR3 length: 13 residues. V was shortened by 0 bases and J by 9 bases, with 12 bases between the two germline ends. The DNA for the CDR3 is TGCAGTGCTAGAGACAATGTCGGGGTCATTCAGTACTTC. Translating it yields CSARDNVGVIQYF.

This sequence joins TRBV2 and TRBJ1-1, with 7 bases aligning to TRBD1. V gave up 5 bases and J gave up 1 base; unmatched junction bases: 4. The CDR3 spans 14 residues. Germline values: CDR1 SNHLY, CDR2 FYNNEI. Here the CDR3 DNA reads TGTGCCAGCAGTACCCGGACAGGGAACACTGAAGCTTTCTTT. Its protein product is CASSTRTGNTEAFF.

The chain uses TRBV9 and TRBJ2-1; 14 bases fit TRBD2. V dropped 4 bases and J dropped 6; count of bases not matched to a gene: 6. Germline V CDR1 and CDR2: SGDLS, YYNGEE. CDR3 size: 16 residues. The CDR3 DNA is TGTGCCAGCAGCCCCTATGGGACTAGCGGGAGCAATGAGCAGTTCTTC. It is translated as CASSPYGTSGSNEQFF.

The V and J genes are TRBV3-1 and TRBJ1-5; no clear D. CDR1 is LGHDT, CDR2 YNNKEL, per germline (reference sequence). The CDR3 is made up of 13 amino acids. V was cut by 2 bases and J by 2 bases, with 4 bases left in between. The CDR3 DNA follows: TGTGCCAGCAGCCAAAATCGCAATCAGCCCCAGCATTTT. It specifies CASSQNRNQPQHF.

CDR3 amino acids: CASSYRRGGTEAFF. As DNA, the CDR3 is TGTGCCAGCAGTTACCGTCGGGGGGGGACTGAAGCTTTCTTT. The rearrangement uses TRBV6-5 and TRBJ1-1; maybe TRBD1 (5 bases). Germline V lookup: CDR1 MNHEY, CDR2 SVGAGI. The CDR3 length is 14 residues. Trimming took 2 bases from V and 5 from J, leaving 12 bases between them.

V is TRBV6-2 or TRBV6-3 and J is TRBJ1-1; no definite D call. Germline CDR1 is MNHEY and CDR2 is SVGEGT. With 1 base removed from V and 2 bases from J, the gap between germline ends came to 23 bases. This CDR3 contains 19 residues. For the CDR3, the DNA is TGTGCCAGCAGTTACTTCCGGGTTTCCTTAATGATTACTAACACTGAAGCTTTCTTT. This gives the protein CASSYFRVSLMITNTEAFF.

The chain joins TRBV12-3 or TRBV12-4 to TRBJ2-5; D may be TRBD2 (6 bases). The CDR3 contains 15 residues. The ends were cut back, 2 bases at V and 0 bases at J, with 10 bases in the middle. The CDR3 region has the DNA TGTGCCAGCAGTTTACAGGGAGGAGACCAAGAGACCCAGTACTTC. Translated, it gives CASSLQGGDQETQYF.

V usage is TRBV12-3 or TRBV12-4 and J usage is TRBJ2-7; 9 bases align to TRBD1. The V and J ends lost 5 bases and 3 bases, in that order; junction bases with no gene match: 5. The CDR3 extends over 14 amino acids. CDR3 sequence reads: CASSGTGLHYEQYF. As DNA, the CDR3 is TGTGCCAGCAGTGGGACAGGGCTACACTACGAGCAGTACTTC.

The J gene is TRBJ1-6, the V gene TRBV7-2, with a weak D call TRBD1 (5 bases). V lost 5 bases, J lost 8 bases, and 10 bases lay in between. There are 13 residues in the CDR3. In germline, CDR1 is SGHTA, CDR2 FQGNSA. Here the CDR3 DNA reads TGTGCCAGCAGCCTGGCGGGGGATTCACCCCTCCACTTT. Translation gives CASSLAGDSPLHF.